This T cell receptor beta chain originates from a study of blood T cell repertoires in COVID-19. Looking at the study overall: T cells, B-cell-depleted T cells, or PBMCs supplied cDNA or gDNA.

Seattle researchers signed up patients amid active infection and tracked them longitudinally. V lost 2 bases, J lost 4 bases, and 9 bases lay in between. The CDR3 has 14 residues. In germline, CDR1 is LNHDA, CDR2 SQIVND (reference sequence). Only in-frame clones appear in the TCRdb table, and some are missing; sequencing was by immunoSEQ multiplex PCR. The data contain roughly 410,000 clones, over 75% of them singletons. The source is a woman aged 60 to 75 with COVID-19, enrolled during active disease. The sample taken for sequencing was peripheral blood. The chain combines TRBV19 with TRBJ2-1; no definite D call. This CDR3 is CASSIPGGYNEQFF. The CDR3 DNA follows: TGTGCCAGTAGTATACCGGGTGGATACAATGAGCAGTTCTTC.